A single sample is the source of the 17 T cell receptor beta chains below, sequenced in a study of T cells in localized non-small cell lung cancer. Repertoires were generated with immunoSEQ multiplex PCR, while TCRdb's copy carries only in-frame clones and drops some. Here the sample spans approximately 46,000 clones, around 81% being singletons. The sample in question was peripheral blood mononuclear cells, obtained before any cancer treatment. The source is a man between 40 and 70 years old with stage III lung adenocarcinoma.

V is TRBV19 and J is TRBJ2-2; 14 nucleotides align to TRBD2. V gave up 8 bases and J gave up 6 bases; unmatched junction bases: 5. Germline V gene sequence: CDR1 LNHDA, CDR2 SQIVND (reference sequence). The CDR3 runs 15 residues. CDR3 coding DNA: TGTGCCAGTGGCCGGGGACTAGCGGGGGCCGGGGAGCTGTTTTTT. Its protein is CASGRGLAGAGELFF.

The chain is built from TRBV10-3 and TRBJ1-1; D call uncertain. The germline V and J ends were trimmed by 1 base and 5 bases, with 14 bases remaining between them. Germline CDR1 and CDR2: ENHRY and SYGVKD. The CDR3 has 15 residues. The CDR3 DNA follows: TGTGCCATCAGTGAGTTGGCTTCTGCGGAAACTGAAGCTTTCTTT. Its protein product is CAISELASAETEAFF.

This clone appeared a single time. CDR3 bases: TGTGCCAGCAGCAAAATGGGGGGGCGGACTGAAGCTTTCTTT. Translation gives CASSKMGGRTEAFF. V is TRBV21-1 and J is TRBJ1-1. TRBV21-1 is recorded as a pseudogene. CDR3 size: 14 residues.

The chain links TRBV2 to TRBJ1-1; the D gene is possibly TRBD1 (5 bases). This CDR3 is 15 amino acids long. Germline-derived CDR1 and CDR2 are SNHLY and FYNNEI. The V end lost 8 bases, the J end lost 0 bases, and 16 bases lay between the germline ends. Written as DNA, the CDR3 is TGTGCCAGCTCTCAGGACATATCCTTGAACACTGAAGCTTTCTTT. Translating gives CASSQDISLNTEAFF.

V usage is TRBV5-1 and J usage is TRBJ2-3; 12 bases fit TRBD2. Germline CDR1 SGHRS, CDR2 YFSETQ. This CDR3 is built from 18 residues. With 3 bases clipped from V and 0 bases from J, the junction kept 8 bases outside the gene matches. The CDR3 coding sequence is TGCGCCAGCAGCTCCGGGACTAGCGGGTTTTCTAGCACAGATACGCAGTATTTT. Its protein is CASSSGTSGFSSTDTQYF.

The V and J genes are TRBV5-8 and TRBJ2-3; 11 nucleotides agree with TRBD1. The trim removed 4 bases at V and 4 bases at J, leaving 2 bases unmatched. Per germline, CDR1 SGHTS and CDR2 YDEGEE. The CDR3 consists of 14 residues. CDR3: CASSPGQGADTQYF. CDR3 nucleotides: TGTGCCAGCAGCCCGGGACAGGGGGCAGATACGCAGTATTTT.

The genes are TRBV6-5 and TRBJ2-6; D ambiguous. Deletions cut 1 base from V and 7 bases from J, with 11 bases between. The CDR3 is 15 residues long. Germline CDR1 and CDR2: MNHEY and SVGAGI. CDR3 in DNA: TGTGCCAGCAGTTACTACGACTCAAGAGCCAACGTCCTGACTTTC. As protein: CASSYYDSRANVLTF.

This chain links TRBV4-1 with TRBJ1-5; 10 positions match TRBD1. The J segment lost 3 bases and the V segment lost 1 base, leaving 6 bases of the junction unmatched. Germline V CDR1 and CDR2: MGHRA, YSYEKL. The CDR3 is 17 amino acids. The CDR3 protein is CASSQVTGGLFNQPQHF. CDR3 sequence (DNA): TGCGCCAGCAGCCAAGTGACAGGGGGCCTTTTCAATCAGCCCCAGCATTTT.

The V call is TRBV6-5, the J call TRBJ1-2, with 7 positions matching TRBD1. This CDR3 has 14 residues. The trim removed 6 bases at V and 5 bases at J, leaving 9 bases unmatched. Germline values: CDR1 MNHEY, CDR2 SVGAGI. The CDR3 loop is CASRKIDRDYGYTF. The CDR3 DNA reads as TGTGCCAGCAGAAAAATTGACAGGGATTATGGCTACACCTTC.

The chain has TRBV5-8 and TRBJ1-1; D ambiguous. The germline CDR1 and CDR2 sequences are SGHTS and YDEGEE. The CDR3 contains 17 residues. The V end lost 0 bases, the J end lost 10 bases, and 25 bases lay between the germline ends. Here the CDR3 reads CASSLAGEEEAQSGAFF. The CDR3 region has the DNA TGTGCCAGCAGCTTGGCCGGAGAAGAGGAAGCTCAATCGGGAGCTTTCTTT. The variable domain in full, completed from reference TRBV5-8 and TRBJ1-1, reads EAGVTQSPTHLIKTRGQQATLRCSPISGHTSVYWYQQALGLGLQFLLWYDEGEERNRGNFPPRFSGRQFPNYSSELNVNALELEDSALYLCASSLAGEEEAQSGAFFGQGTRLTVV.

The CDR3 DNA reads TGTGCCAGCAGCCGCCTCGGGGGGGCTAGCAATCAGCCCCAGCATTTT. It codes for CASSRLGGASNQPQHF. The J gene is TRBJ1-5, the V gene TRBV21-1. TRBV21-1 is termed a pseudogene. The CDR3 extends over 16 amino acids.

The chain carries TRBV30 and TRBJ1-6; 9 positions match TRBD1. V shed 6 bases, J shed 8 bases, and the junction held 8 bases outside the gene matches. This CDR3 is built from 14 residues. Germline V gives CDR1 GTSNPN, CDR2 SVGIG (reference sequence). The CDR3 coding sequence is TGTGCCTGTTTTTCGGGACAGGGTCATTCACCCCTCCACTTT. It encodes CACFSGQGHSPLHF.

This chain joins TRBV7-6 and TRBJ2-1, with D possibly TRBD2 on 6 matching bases. V lost 5 bases to trimming and J lost 0 bases, with 14 bases between them. CDR1 is SGHVS, CDR2 FNYEAQ, per germline. The CDR3 consists of 16 residues. The CDR3 reads CASSPRQAGSYNEQFF. CDR3 DNA: TGTGCCAGCAGCCCCAGACAAGCGGGCTCCTACAATGAGCAGTTCTTC.

The chain carries TRBV5-1 and TRBJ1-1; 7 positions match TRBD1. Germline loops: CDR1 SGHRS, CDR2 YFSETQ. The CDR3 covers 13 residues. V shed 4 bases and J 8 bases; nucleotides not matched to a gene: 8. The CDR3 reads CASSTGTVAEAFF. CDR3 in DNA: TGCGCCAGCAGCACGGGGACAGTTGCCGAAGCTTTCTTT.

The chain uses TRBV5-1 and TRBJ2-1; TRBD1 agrees at 8 bases. In germline, CDR1 is SGHRS, CDR2 YFSETQ. There are 15 residues in the CDR3. After removal of 0 bases from V and 6 bases from J, the junction contained 5 bases not matched to a gene. The CDR3 nucleotides read TGCGCCAGCAGCTTGGATGTTACAGGGGGCAATGAGCAGTTCTTC. The encoded protein is CASSLDVTGGNEQFF.

This clone was picked up a small number of times. The chain employs TRBV9 and TRBJ2-5; 9 nucleotides agree with TRBD2. V was clipped by 0 bases and J by 5 bases; unmatched bases: 5. This CDR3 spans 15 amino acids. Germline-derived CDR1 and CDR2 are SGDLS and YYNGEE. The CDR3 spells CASSVARGGPETQYF. CDR3 DNA sequence: TGTGCCAGCAGCGTAGCGCGGGGGGGGCCGGAGACCCAGTACTTC.

The rearrangement links TRBV4-1 to TRBJ2-3; D call uncertain. The germline V gene has CDR1 MGHRA and CDR2 YSYEKL. V gave up 5 bases and J gave up 4 bases, with 7 bases separating them. The CDR3 is 12 residues long. Here the CDR3 reads CASSFVADTQYF. The CDR3 DNA sequence: TGCGCCAGCAGCTTCGTCGCAGATACGCAGTATTTT.